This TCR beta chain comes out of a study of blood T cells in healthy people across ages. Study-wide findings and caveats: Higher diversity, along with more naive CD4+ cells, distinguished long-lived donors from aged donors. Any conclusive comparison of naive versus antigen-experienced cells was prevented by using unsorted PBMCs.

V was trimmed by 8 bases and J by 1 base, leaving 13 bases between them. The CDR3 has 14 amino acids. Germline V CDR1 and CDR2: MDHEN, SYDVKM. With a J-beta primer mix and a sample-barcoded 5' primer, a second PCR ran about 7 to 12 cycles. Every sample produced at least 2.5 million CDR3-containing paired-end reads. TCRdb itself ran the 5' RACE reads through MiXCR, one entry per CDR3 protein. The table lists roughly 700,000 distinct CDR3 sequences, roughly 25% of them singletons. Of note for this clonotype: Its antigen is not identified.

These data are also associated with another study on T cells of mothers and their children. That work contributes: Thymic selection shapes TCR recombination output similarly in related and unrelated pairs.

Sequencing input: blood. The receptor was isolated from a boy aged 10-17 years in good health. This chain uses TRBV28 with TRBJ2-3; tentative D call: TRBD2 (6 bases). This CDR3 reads CASAEGLRTDTQYF. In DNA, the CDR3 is TGTGCCAGCGCTGAGGGACTTCGCACAGATACGCAGTATTTT.